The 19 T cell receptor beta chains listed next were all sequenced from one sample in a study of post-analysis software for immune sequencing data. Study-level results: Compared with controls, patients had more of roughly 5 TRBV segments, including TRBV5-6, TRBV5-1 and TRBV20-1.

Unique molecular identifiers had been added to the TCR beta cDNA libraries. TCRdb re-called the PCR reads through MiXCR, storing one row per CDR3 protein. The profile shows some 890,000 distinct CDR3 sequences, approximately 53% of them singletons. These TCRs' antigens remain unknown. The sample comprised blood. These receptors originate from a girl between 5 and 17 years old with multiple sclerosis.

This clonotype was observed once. The CDR3 reads CASSFGGALLNTEAFF. In nucleotides, the CDR3 is TGTGCCAGCAGCTTCGGCGGGGCTCTCCTGAACACTGAAGCTTTCTTT. V and J are TRBV5-5 and TRBJ1-1, with D possibly TRBD1 on 5 matching bases. V shed 2 bases and J shed 0 bases, with 14 bases lying between them. Per the germline V gene, CDR1 is SGHKS and CDR2 is YYEKEE (reference sequence). The length of the CDR3 is 16 residues.

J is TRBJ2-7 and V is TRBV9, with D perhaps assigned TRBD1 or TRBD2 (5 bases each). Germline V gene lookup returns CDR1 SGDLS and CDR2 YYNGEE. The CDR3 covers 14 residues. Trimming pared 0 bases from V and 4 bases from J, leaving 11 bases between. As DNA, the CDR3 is TGTGCCAGCAGCGTAGTGGCCGAGGGGTACGAGCAGTACTTC. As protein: CASSVVAEGYEQYF.

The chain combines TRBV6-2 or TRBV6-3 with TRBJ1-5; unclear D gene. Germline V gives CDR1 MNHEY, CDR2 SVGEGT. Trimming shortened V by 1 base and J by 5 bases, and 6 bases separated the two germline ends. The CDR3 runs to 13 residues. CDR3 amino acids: CASSYYSHQPQHF. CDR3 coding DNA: TGTGCCAGCAGTTACTACAGCCATCAGCCCCAGCATTTT.

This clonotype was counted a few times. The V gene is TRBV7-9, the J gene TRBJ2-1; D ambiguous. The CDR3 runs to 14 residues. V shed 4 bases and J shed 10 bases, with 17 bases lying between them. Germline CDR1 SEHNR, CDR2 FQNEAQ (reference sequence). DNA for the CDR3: TGTGCCAGCAGCTCTGATCTCTGGGTCAGGGAGCAGTTCTTC. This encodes CASSSDLWVREQFF.

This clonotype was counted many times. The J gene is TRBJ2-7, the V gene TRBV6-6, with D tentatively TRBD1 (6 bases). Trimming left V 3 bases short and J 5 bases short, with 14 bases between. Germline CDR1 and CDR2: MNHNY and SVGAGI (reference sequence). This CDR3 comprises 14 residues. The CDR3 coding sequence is TGTGCCAGCAGTTATGATGGCAGGGGCCACGAGCAGTACTTC. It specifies CASSYDGRGHEQYF.

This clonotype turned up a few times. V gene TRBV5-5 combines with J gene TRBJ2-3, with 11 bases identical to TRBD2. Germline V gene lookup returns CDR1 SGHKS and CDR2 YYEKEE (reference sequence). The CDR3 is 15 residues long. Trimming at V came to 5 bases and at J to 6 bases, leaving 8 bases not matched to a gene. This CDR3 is CASSPIAGGLDTQYF. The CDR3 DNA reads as TGTGCCAGCAGTCCGATAGCGGGAGGGCTGGATACGCAGTATTTT.

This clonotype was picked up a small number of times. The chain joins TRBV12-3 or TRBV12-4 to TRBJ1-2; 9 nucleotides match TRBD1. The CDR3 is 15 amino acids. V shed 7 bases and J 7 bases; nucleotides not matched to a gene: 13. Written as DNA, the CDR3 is TGTGCCAGCACCTGGGGGGGACAGGGTGCGCGTGGCTACACCTTC. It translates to CASTWGGQGARGYTF.

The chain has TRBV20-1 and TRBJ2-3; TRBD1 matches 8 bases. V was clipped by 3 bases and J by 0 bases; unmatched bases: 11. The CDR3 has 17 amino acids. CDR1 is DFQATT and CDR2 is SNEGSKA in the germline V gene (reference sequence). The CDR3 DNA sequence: TGCAGTGCTAGGGCCTCAGGGGGCATGACTAGCACAGATACGCAGTATTTT. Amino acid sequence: CSARASGGMTSTDTQYF.

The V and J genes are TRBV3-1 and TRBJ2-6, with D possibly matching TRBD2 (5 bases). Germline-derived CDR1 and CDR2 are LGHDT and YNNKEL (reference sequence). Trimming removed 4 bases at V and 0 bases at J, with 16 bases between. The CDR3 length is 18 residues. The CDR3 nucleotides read TGTGCCAGCAGCCCCCCCCACCGGGAACGCTCTGGGGCCAACGTCCTGACTTTC. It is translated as CASSPPHRERSGANVLTF.

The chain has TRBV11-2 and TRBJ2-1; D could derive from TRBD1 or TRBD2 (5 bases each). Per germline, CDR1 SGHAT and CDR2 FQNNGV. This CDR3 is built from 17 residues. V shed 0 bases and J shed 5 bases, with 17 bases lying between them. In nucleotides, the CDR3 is TGTGCCAGCAGCTTAGATGAGGGGCTAGCCAGTCACAATGAGCAGTTCTTC. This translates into CASSLDEGLASHNEQFF.

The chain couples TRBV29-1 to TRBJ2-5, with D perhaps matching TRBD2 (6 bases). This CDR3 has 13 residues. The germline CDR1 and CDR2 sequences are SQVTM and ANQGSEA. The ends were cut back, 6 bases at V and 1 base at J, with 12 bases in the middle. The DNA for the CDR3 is TGCAGCGTGGACTATAACAGCCAAGAGACCCAGTACTTC. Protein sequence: CSVDYNSQETQYF.

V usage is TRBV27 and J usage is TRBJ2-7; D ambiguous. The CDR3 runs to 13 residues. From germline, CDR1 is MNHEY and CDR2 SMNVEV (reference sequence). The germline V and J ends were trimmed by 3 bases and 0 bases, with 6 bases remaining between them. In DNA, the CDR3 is TGTGCCAGCAGTTTGAAACCCTCCTACGAGCAGTACTTC. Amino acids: CASSLKPSYEQYF.

DNA of the CDR3: TGCAGCGCTGCCCACCTAGGGTCCAATGAGCAGTTCTTC. It yields the protein CSAAHLGSNEQFF. The rearrangement links TRBV29-1 to TRBJ2-1, with D uncertain. This CDR3 comprises 13 residues. With 7 bases removed from V and 6 bases from J, the gap between germline ends came to 16 bases. Germline V CDR1 and CDR2: SQVTM, ANQGSEA.

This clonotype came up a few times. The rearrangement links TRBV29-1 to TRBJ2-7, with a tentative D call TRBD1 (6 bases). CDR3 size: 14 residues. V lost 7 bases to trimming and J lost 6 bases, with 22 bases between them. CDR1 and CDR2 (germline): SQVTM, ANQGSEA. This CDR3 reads CSGLGAGERREQYF. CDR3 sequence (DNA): TGCAGCGGGCTAGGGGCAGGGGAGCGTCGCGAGCAGTACTTC.

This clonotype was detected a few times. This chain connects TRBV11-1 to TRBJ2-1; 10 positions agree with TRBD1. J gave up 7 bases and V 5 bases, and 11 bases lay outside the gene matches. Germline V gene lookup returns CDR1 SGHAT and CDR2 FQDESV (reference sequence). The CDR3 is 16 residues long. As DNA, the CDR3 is TGTGCCAGCAGCCCTTCCCCCGGGACAGGGGCGAATGAGCAGTTCTTC. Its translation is CASSPSPGTGANEQFF.

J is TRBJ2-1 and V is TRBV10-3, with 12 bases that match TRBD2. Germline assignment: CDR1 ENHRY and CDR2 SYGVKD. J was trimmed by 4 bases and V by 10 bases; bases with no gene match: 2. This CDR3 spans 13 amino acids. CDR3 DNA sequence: TGTGCCACTACTAGCGGGGGGTACAATGAGCAGTTCTTC. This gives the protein CATTSGGYNEQFF.

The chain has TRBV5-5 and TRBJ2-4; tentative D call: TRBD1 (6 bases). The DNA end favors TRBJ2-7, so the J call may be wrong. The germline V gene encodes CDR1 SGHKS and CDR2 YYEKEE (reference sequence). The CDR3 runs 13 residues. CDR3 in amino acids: CASSHTGSHEQYF. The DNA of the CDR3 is TGTGCCAGCAGCCACACAGGGAGCCACGAGCAGTACTTC.

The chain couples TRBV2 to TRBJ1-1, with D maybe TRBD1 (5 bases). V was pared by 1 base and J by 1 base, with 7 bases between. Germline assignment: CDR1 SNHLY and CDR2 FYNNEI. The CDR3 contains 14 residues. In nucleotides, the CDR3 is TGTGCCAGCAGTGAAGGACAGCCGAACACTGAAGCTTTCTTT. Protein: CASSEGQPNTEAFF.

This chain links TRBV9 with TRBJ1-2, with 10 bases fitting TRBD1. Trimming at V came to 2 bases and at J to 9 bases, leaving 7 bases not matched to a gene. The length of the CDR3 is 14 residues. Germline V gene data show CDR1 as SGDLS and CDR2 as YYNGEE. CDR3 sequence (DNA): TGTGCCAGCAGCGTGGGGACAGGGGAGGTGCGCTACACCTTC. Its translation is CASSVGTGEVRYTF. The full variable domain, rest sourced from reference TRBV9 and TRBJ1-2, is DSGVTQTPKHLITATGQRVTLRCSPRSGDLSVYWYQQSLDQGLQFLIQYYNGEERAKGNILERFSAQQFPDLHSELNLSSLELGDSALYFCASSVGTGEVRYTFGSGTRLTVV.